This section outlines one T cell receptor (beta chain) sequence together with its context. Its antigen is undetermined. This sample stems from a study of a mutant IDH1 vaccine in newly diagnosed glioma. Study summary: Treated patients showed a male proportion of around 62%, a female proportion of around 40%, and a mean age of 40.4 years. The study held visit V12 at week 35 and visit V13 at week 47.

The study's findings and limits: There seemed to be no relation between pseudoprogression and changes in top peripheral T cell clonotypes.

Some clones are missing from TCRdb's copy, which holds only in-frame ones; the method was immunoSEQ multiplex PCR. The data show about 68,000 clones, around 82% seen once. With 0 bases removed from V and 4 bases from J, the gap between germline ends came to 15 bases. The germline V gene has CDR1 SGHVS and CDR2 FNYEAQ. There are 16 residues in the CDR3. The time point: week 35, safety follow-up. Doses comprised 300 ug of mutant IDH1 20-mer peptide each, plus topical imiquimod. The V gene is TRBV7-6, the J gene TRBJ1-2, with unresolved D. This sample comprised PBMCs, obtained from a glioma patient whose treatment included an IDH1 peptide vaccine. The sequence came from a man between 18 and 29 years old with glioma. The CDR3 nucleotides are TGTGCCAGCAGCTTAGCGGAGAGGGAGGGTAGCTATGGCTACACCTTC. It specifies CASSLAEREGSYGYTF.